Reported below is one T cell receptor (beta chain). This sample was included in a study of T cell changes during pregnancy in multiple sclerosis. Sequencing was performed with immunoSEQ multiplex PCR; in TCRdb, only in-frame clones are kept and a portion is missing. The data contain around 51,000 clones, approximately 94% of them singletons. The CDR3 consists of 18 residues. The J segment lost 5 bases and the V segment lost 6 bases, leaving 21 bases of the junction unmatched. CDR1 is MRHNA and CDR2 is SNTAGT in the germline V gene. The TCR originated in a female donor with multiple sclerosis, enrolled in a pregnancy study. V and J are TRBV6-4 and TRBJ2-7; 8 bases align to TRBD1. The source material was CD4+ T cells from peripheral blood mononuclear cells, sampled in the second trimester of pregnancy. The CDR3 loop is CASRGQVTMDRAYHEQYF. CDR3 in DNA: TGTGCCAGCAGGGGACAAGTAACCATGGACAGGGCGTACCACGAGCAGTACTTC.